These T cell receptor beta chains were read from a single sample in a study of brain T cells in children with intractable seizures. Produced via immunoSEQ multiplex PCR; TCRdb's table is partial and in-frame only. The repertoire holds around 70,000 clones, with approximately 94% as singletons. Source: peripheral blood, taken at surgery. All receptors derive from a boy younger than two with tuberous sclerosis and intractable seizures. The CDR3 runs from the conserved cysteine through the conserved F or W. D genes are given only for firm matches. For some rows the clone size is stated as once, few or many, or as a class when expanded; others skip it.

j_call: TRBJ2-1; d_call: TRBD2; clone_size: NA; v_call: TRBV2; cdr3_aa: CASSARGGPYNEQFF; cdr3_nt: TGTGCCAGCAGTGCGCGGGGGGGCCCCTACAATGAGCAGTTCTTC
j_call: TRBJ1-6; d_call: NA; clone_size: few; v_call: TRBV11-1; cdr3_aa: CASSAGESDSPLHF; cdr3_nt: TGTGCCAGCAGCGCCGGAGAATCGGATTCACCCCTCCACTTT
j_call: TRBJ1-1; d_call: NA; clone_size: NA; v_call: TRBV3-1/TRBV3-2; cdr3_aa: CASRSGNTEAFF; cdr3_nt: TGTGCCAGCAGATCGGGGAACACTGAAGCTTTCTTT
j_call: TRBJ1-2; d_call: NA; clone_size: NA; v_call: TRBV25-1; cdr3_aa: CASSEYKEGYYGYTF; cdr3_nt: TGTGCCAGCAGTGAATATAAGGAGGGCTACTATGGCTACACCTTC
j_call: TRBJ1-1; d_call: NA; clone_size: NA; v_call: TRBV6-5; cdr3_aa: CASIQWGNTEAFF; cdr3_nt: TGTGCCAGCATTCAATGGGGTAACACTGAAGCTTTCTTT
j_call: TRBJ2-7; d_call: TRBD2; clone_size: few; v_call: TRBV7-2; cdr3_aa: CASSLRVRGGGDEQYF; cdr3_nt: TGTGCCAGCAGCTTACGGGTTCGGGGGGGCGGCGACGAGCAGTACTTC
j_call: TRBJ1-6; d_call: NA; clone_size: NA; v_call: TRBV30; cdr3_aa: CAWSEAAYSYNSPLHF; cdr3_nt: TGTGCCTGGAGTGAGGCAGCTTACTCCTATAATTCACCCCTCCACTTT
j_call: TRBJ2-5; d_call: TRBD2; clone_size: NA; v_call: TRBV5-4; cdr3_aa: CASSVFARMAGEETQYF; cdr3_nt: TGTGCCAGCAGCGTTTTCGCCCGAATGGCGGGGGAAGAGACCCAGTACTTC
j_call: TRBJ2-1; d_call: TRBD2; clone_size: NA; v_call: TRBV19; cdr3_aa: CASSNPPSGLYNEQFF; cdr3_nt: TGTGCCAGTAGTAATCCCCCTAGCGGGTTATACAATGAGCAGTTCTTC
j_call: TRBJ2-7; d_call: TRBD2; clone_size: NA; v_call: TRBV24-1; cdr3_aa: CATSEPAGPGSEQYF; cdr3_nt: TGTGCCACCAGTGAGCCAGCGGGACCGGGGTCCGAGCAGTACTTC
j_call: TRBJ1-3; d_call: NA; clone_size: NA; v_call: TRBV4-1; cdr3_aa: CASSQDRYSGNTIYF; cdr3_nt: TGCGCCAGCAGCCAAGATCGTTACTCTGGAAACACCATATATTTT
j_call: TRBJ2-7; d_call: TRBD2; clone_size: once; v_call: TRBV14; cdr3_aa: CASSHGTSHYEQYF; cdr3_nt: TGTGCCAGCAGCCATGGGACTAGCCACTACGAGCAGTACTTC
j_call: TRBJ2-1; d_call: NA; clone_size: NA; v_call: TRBV5-5; cdr3_aa: CASSLRQSSYNEQFF; cdr3_nt: TGTGCCAGCAGCTTAAGACAGAGCTCCTACAATGAGCAGTTCTTC
j_call: TRBJ1-4; d_call: TRBD1; clone_size: NA; v_call: TRBV5-8; cdr3_aa: CASLYFAGTGDEKLFF; cdr3_nt: TGTGCCAGTCTGTATTTCGCCGGGACAGGGGATGAAAAACTGTTTTTT
j_call: TRBJ2-7; d_call: NA; clone_size: NA; v_call: TRBV30; cdr3_aa: CAWSGGVTYEQYF; cdr3_nt: TGTGCCTGGAGTGGGGGAGTAACCTACGAGCAGTACTTC
j_call: TRBJ1-1; d_call: NA; clone_size: NA; v_call: TRBV4-2; cdr3_aa: CASSQGVTEAFF; cdr3_nt: TGTGCCAGCAGCCAAGGAGTTACTGAAGCTTTCTTT
j_call: TRBJ1-4; d_call: TRBD1; clone_size: once; v_call: TRBV6-5; cdr3_aa: CASNQGAGEKLFF; cdr3_nt: TGTGCCAGCAATCAGGGGGCGGGTGAAAAACTGTTTTTT
j_call: TRBJ1-5; d_call: NA; clone_size: NA; v_call: TRBV25-1; cdr3_aa: CASSWAGWNQPQHF; cdr3_nt: TGTGCCAGCAGTTGGGCAGGGTGGAATCAGCCCCAGCATTTT
j_call: TRBJ2-2; d_call: TRBD2; clone_size: NA; v_call: TRBV5-1; cdr3_aa: CARRLAGGYGTGELFF; cdr3_nt: TGCGCCAGAAGACTAGCGGGGGGCTATGGCACCGGGGAGCTGTTTTTT
j_call: TRBJ2-2; d_call: NA; clone_size: NA; v_call: TRBV19; cdr3_aa: CASGRGPSNTGELFF; cdr3_nt: TGTGCCAGTGGTAGGGGACCATCGAACACCGGGGAGCTGTTTTTT
j_call: TRBJ2-5; d_call: TRBD2; clone_size: NA; v_call: TRBV7-7; cdr3_aa: CASSDSSGKRETQYF; cdr3_nt: TGTGCTAGCAGCGATTCTAGCGGAAAAAGGGAGACCCAGTACTTC
j_call: TRBJ1-1; d_call: TRBD1; clone_size: NA; v_call: TRBV27; cdr3_aa: CARGPGQGGLGSTEAFF; cdr3_nt: TGTGCCAGAGGACCTGGACAGGGGGGTTTGGGGAGCACTGAAGCTTTCTTT
j_call: TRBJ2-2; d_call: TRBD2; clone_size: once; v_call: TRBV11-2; cdr3_aa: CASSVGGLAGARNTGELFF; cdr3_nt: TGTGCCAGCAGCGTAGGGGGACTAGCGGGAGCGAGGAACACCGGGGAGCTGTTTTTT
j_call: TRBJ2-1; d_call: TRBD1; clone_size: NA; v_call: TRBV4-1; cdr3_aa: CASSRRDSGLYETYNEQFF; cdr3_nt: TGCGCCAGCAGCCGCCGGGACAGCGGCTTGTATGAAACCTACAATGAGCAGTTCTTC
j_call: TRBJ1-1; d_call: TRBD1; clone_size: once; v_call: TRBV3-1/TRBV3-2; cdr3_aa: CASSLHRGAVDTEAFF; cdr3_nt: TGTGCCAGCAGCCTCCACAGGGGGGCGGTCGACACTGAAGCTTTCTTT
j_call: TRBJ2-7; d_call: NA; clone_size: NA; v_call: TRBV5-4; cdr3_aa: CASSLQGNFYEQYF; cdr3_nt: TGTGCCAGCAGCCTACAGGGAAACTTCTACGAGCAGTACTTC
j_call: TRBJ2-7; d_call: NA; clone_size: NA; v_call: TRBV12-5; cdr3_aa: CASGPYKWIYEQYF; cdr3_nt: TGTGCTAGTGGTCCATACAAATGGATCTACGAGCAGTACTTC
j_call: TRBJ2-2; d_call: TRBD2; clone_size: NA; v_call: TRBV13; cdr3_aa: CASSFLLADTGELFF; cdr3_nt: TGTGCCAGCAGCTTTTTACTAGCGGATACCGGGGAGCTGTTTTTT
j_call: TRBJ2-1; d_call: NA; clone_size: NA; v_call: TRBV7-9; cdr3_aa: CASSFMVPAYNEQFF; cdr3_nt: TGTGCCAGCAGCTTTATGGTTCCAGCGTACAATGAGCAGTTCTTC
j_call: TRBJ2-2; d_call: TRBD2; clone_size: NA; v_call: TRBV9; cdr3_aa: CASSVAKRTSGGPYPNTGELFF; cdr3_nt: TGTGCCAGCAGCGTAGCTAAAAGGACTAGCGGGGGGCCCTACCCGAACACCGGGGAGCTGTTTTTT
j_call: TRBJ1-1; d_call: NA; clone_size: once; v_call: TRBV19; cdr3_aa: CASAFGTEAFF; cdr3_nt: TGTGCCAGTGCCTTTGGCACTGAAGCTTTCTTT
j_call: TRBJ2-2; d_call: NA; clone_size: NA; v_call: TRBV11-2; cdr3_aa: CASSFIGQLAGELFF; cdr3_nt: TGTGCCAGCAGCTTTATTGGGCAGCTTGCCGGGGAGCTGTTTTTT
j_call: TRBJ2-2; d_call: NA; clone_size: NA; v_call: TRBV12-2; cdr3_aa: CASVTEAVGFNTGELFF; cdr3_nt: TGTGCAAGTGTTACCGAAGCCGTAGGGTTTAACACCGGGGAGCTGTTTTTT
j_call: TRBJ2-7; d_call: NA; clone_size: NA; v_call: TRBV19; cdr3_aa: CASSGGQASYEQYF; cdr3_nt: TGTGCCAGTAGCGGAGGGCAGGCCTCCTACGAGCAGTACTTC
j_call: TRBJ2-7; d_call: NA; clone_size: NA; v_call: TRBV9; cdr3_aa: CASSGPSSYEQYF; cdr3_nt: TGTGCCAGCAGCGGACCCAGCTCCTACGAGCAGTACTTC
j_call: TRBJ2-5; d_call: NA; clone_size: NA; v_call: TRBV7-9; cdr3_aa: CASSLETATTQYF; cdr3_nt: TGTGCCAGCAGCTTGGAGACCGCGACGACCCAGTACTTC
j_call: TRBJ2-3; d_call: TRBD1; clone_size: NA; v_call: TRBV7-2; cdr3_aa: CASSFRQGATDTQYF; cdr3_nt: TGTGCCAGCAGCTTCCGACAGGGGGCAACAGATACGCAGTATTTT
j_call: TRBJ2-5; d_call: TRBD2; clone_size: NA; v_call: TRBV5-1; cdr3_aa: CASIPTGLAGYQETQYF; cdr3_nt: TGCGCCAGCATCCCAACGGGACTAGCGGGGTACCAAGAGACCCAGTACTTC
j_call: TRBJ1-5; d_call: NA; clone_size: few; v_call: TRBV12-3/TRBV12-4; cdr3_aa: CASSYGNQPQHF; cdr3_nt: TGTGCCAGCAGTTATGGCAATCAGCCCCAGCATTTT
j_call: TRBJ2-7; d_call: TRBD1; clone_size: NA; v_call: TRBV11-2; cdr3_aa: CASSLGWGGGQAIYEQYF; cdr3_nt: TGTGCCAGCAGCTTAGGGTGGGGCGGTGGACAGGCAATCTACGAGCAGTACTTC
j_call: TRBJ2-1; d_call: NA; clone_size: NA; v_call: TRBV5-1; cdr3_aa: CASSLDSGYNEQFF; cdr3_nt: TGCGCCAGCAGCTTGGATAGCGGCTACAATGAGCAGTTCTTC
j_call: TRBJ2-1; d_call: NA; clone_size: NA; v_call: TRBV19; cdr3_aa: CASSIERRSYNEQFF; cdr3_nt: TGTGCCAGTAGTATCGAACGGCGCTCCTACAATGAGCAGTTCTTC
j_call: TRBJ1-1; d_call: TRBD1; clone_size: NA; v_call: TRBV28; cdr3_aa: CASSFHRTGTEAFF; cdr3_nt: TGTGCCAGCAGTTTCCACCGGACAGGGACTGAAGCTTTCTTT
j_call: TRBJ2-7; d_call: TRBD2; clone_size: NA; v_call: TRBV3-1/TRBV3-2; cdr3_aa: CASSQLTGGVHEQYF; cdr3_nt: TGTGCCAGCAGCCAATTGACGGGAGGCGTCCACGAGCAGTACTTC
j_call: TRBJ2-7; d_call: TRBD1; clone_size: NA; v_call: TRBV6-1; cdr3_aa: CASSGSYRTGADEQYF; cdr3_nt: TGTGCCAGCAGTGGATCATACCGGACAGGGGCGGACGAGCAGTACTTC
j_call: TRBJ2-3; d_call: NA; clone_size: NA; v_call: TRBV11-3; cdr3_aa: CASSLGTDLTDTQYF; cdr3_nt: TGTGCCAGCAGCTTAGGTACAGATCTCACAGATACGCAGTATTTT